Sequencing of this T cell receptor (beta chain) was carried out in a study of control samples from healthy donors and cancer patients. This clone was seen a single time. Sequencing was performed with immunoSEQ multiplex PCR; in TCRdb, only in-frame clones are kept and a portion is missing. This sample has approximately 100,000 clones, with more than 90% found just once. Germline CDR1 reads KGHDR; CDR2 reads SFDVKD. V lost 3 bases, J lost 0 bases, and 4 bases lay in between. The CDR3 covers 13 residues. The chain combines TRBV24-1 with TRBJ2-5; D is ambiguous. The sequenced sample consisted of blood. The receptor comes from a human donor in good health. The donor label of this sample is uncertain. The CDR3 spells CATSDTDQETQYF. CDR3 DNA sequence: TGTGCCACCAGTGATACAGACCAAGAGACCCAGTACTTC.